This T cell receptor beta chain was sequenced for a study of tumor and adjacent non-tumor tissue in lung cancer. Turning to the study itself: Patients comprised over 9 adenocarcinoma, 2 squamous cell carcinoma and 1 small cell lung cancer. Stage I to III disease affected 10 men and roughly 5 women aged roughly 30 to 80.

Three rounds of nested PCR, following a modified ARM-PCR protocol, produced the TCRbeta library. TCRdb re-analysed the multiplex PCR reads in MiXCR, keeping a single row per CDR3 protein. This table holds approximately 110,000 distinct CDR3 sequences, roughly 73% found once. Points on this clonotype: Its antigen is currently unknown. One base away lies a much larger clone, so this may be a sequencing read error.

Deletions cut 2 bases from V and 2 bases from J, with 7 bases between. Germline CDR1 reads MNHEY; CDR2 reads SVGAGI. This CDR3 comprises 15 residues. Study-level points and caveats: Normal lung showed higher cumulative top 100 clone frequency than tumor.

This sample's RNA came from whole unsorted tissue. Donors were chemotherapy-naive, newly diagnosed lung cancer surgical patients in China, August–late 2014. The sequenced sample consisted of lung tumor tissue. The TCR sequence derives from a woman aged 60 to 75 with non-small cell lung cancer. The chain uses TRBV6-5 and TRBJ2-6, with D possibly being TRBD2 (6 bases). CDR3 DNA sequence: TGTGCCAGCAGTTACCGGGAGCCTGGGGCCAACGTCCTGACTTTC. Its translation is CASSYREPGANVLTF.